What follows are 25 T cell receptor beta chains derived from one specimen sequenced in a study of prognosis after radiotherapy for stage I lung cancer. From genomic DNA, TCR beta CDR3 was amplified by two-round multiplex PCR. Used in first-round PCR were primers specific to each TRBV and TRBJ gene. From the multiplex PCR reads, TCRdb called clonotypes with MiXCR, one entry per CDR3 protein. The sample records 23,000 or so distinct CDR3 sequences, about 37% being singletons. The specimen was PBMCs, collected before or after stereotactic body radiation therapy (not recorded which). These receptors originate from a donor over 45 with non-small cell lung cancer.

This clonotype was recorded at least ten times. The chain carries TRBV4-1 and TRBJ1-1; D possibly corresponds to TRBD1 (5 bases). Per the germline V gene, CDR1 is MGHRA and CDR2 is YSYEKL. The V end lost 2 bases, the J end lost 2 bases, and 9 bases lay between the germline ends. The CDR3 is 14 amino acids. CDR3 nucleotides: TGCGCCAGCAGCCAACTTCAGGGAAACACTGAAGCTTTCTTT. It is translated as CASSQLQGNTEAFF.

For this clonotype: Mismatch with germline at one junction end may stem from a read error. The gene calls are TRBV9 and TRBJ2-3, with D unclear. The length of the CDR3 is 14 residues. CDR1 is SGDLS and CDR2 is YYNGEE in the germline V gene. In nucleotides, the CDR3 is TGTGCCAGCAGCATTGGACCGAACACAGATACGCAATATTTT. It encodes CASSIGPNTDTQYF.

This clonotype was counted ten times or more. CDR3: CASSLSSYEQYF. The CDR3 DNA reads TGTGCCAGCAGCCTTAGCTCCTACGAGCAGTACTTC. The chain is built from TRBV6-1 and TRBJ2-7; no clear D gene. The length of the CDR3 is 12 residues. The V end was cut by 6 bases, the J end by 0 bases, with 6 bases between. Germline assignment: CDR1 MNHNS and CDR2 SASEGT.

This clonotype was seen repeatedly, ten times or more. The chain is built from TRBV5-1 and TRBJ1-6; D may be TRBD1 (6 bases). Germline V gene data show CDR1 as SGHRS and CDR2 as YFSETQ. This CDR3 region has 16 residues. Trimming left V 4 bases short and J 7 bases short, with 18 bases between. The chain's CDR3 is CASSPLTGSGNSPLHF. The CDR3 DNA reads TGCGCCAGCAGCCCCCTCACAGGGAGCGGGAATTCACCCCTCCACTTT.

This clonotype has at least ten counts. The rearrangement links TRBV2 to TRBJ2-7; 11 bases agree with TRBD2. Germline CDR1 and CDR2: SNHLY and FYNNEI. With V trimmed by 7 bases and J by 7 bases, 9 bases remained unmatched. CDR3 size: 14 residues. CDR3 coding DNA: TGTGCCAGCAACGGACTAGCGGGTAATCTTGAGCAGTACTTC. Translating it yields CASNGLAGNLEQYF. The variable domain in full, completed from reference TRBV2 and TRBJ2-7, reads EPEVTQTPSHQVTQMGQEVILRCVPISNHLYFYWYRQILGQKVEFLVSFYNNEISEKSEIFDDQFSVERPDGSNFTLKIRSTKLEDSAMYFCASNGLAGNLEQYFGPGTRLTVT.

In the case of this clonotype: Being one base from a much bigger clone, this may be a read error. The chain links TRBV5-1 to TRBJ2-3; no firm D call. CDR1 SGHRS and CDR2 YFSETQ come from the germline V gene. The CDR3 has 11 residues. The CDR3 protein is CASTDTYTQYF. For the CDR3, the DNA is TGCGCCAGCACAGACACATATACGCAGTATTTT.

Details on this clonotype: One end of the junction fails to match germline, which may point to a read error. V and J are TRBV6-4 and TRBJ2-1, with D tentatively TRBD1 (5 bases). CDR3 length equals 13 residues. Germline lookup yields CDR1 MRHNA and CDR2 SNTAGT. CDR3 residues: CASIDSDNNEQFF. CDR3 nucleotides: TGTGCCAGCATTGACTCGGACAACAATGAGCAGTTCTTC.

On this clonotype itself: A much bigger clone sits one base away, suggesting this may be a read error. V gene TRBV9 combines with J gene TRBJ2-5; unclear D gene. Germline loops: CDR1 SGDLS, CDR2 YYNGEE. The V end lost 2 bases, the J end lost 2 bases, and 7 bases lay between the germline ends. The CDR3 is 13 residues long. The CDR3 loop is CASSVVGQETQYF. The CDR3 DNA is TGTGCCAGCAGCGTTGTCGGTCAAGAGACCCAGTACTTC.

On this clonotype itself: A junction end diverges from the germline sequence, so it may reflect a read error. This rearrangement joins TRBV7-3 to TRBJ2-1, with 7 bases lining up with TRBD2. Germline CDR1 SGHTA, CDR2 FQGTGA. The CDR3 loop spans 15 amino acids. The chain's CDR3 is CASSLALAAYNEQSF. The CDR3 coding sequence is TGTGCCAGCAGCTTAGCCCTAGCGGCCTACAATGAGCAGTCCTTC. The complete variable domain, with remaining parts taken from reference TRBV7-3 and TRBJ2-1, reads GAGVSQTPSNKVTEKGKYVELRCDPISGHTALYWYRQSLGQGPEFLIYFQGTGAADDSGLPNDRFFAVRPEGSVSTLKIQRTERGDSAVYLCASSLALAAYNEQSFGPGTRLTVL.

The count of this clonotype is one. CDR3 amino acids: CASSPGETEAFF. The CDR3 nucleotides are TGCGCCAGCAGCCCAGGGGAAACTGAAGCTTTCTTT. The chain couples TRBV5-1 to TRBJ1-1, with a possible D match to TRBD1 (6 bases). Germline loops: CDR1 SGHRS, CDR2 YFSETQ. CDR3 length equals 12 residues. V dropped 4 bases and J dropped 5 bases, with 9 bases sitting between them.

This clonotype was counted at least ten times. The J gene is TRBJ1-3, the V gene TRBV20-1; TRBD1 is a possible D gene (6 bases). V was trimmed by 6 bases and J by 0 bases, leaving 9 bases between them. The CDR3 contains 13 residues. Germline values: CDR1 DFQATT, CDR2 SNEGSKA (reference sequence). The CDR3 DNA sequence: TGCAGTGCCCCGGACAGCTCTGGAAACACCATATATTTT. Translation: CSAPDSSGNTIYF.

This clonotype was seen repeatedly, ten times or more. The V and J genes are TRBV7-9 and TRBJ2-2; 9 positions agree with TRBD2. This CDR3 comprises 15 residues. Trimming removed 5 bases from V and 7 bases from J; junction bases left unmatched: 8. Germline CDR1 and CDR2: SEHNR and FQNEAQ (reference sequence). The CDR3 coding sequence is TGTGCCAGCAGCCCCCGGACTAGCGCGTTCGGGGAGCTGTTTTTT. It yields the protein CASSPRTSAFGELFF.

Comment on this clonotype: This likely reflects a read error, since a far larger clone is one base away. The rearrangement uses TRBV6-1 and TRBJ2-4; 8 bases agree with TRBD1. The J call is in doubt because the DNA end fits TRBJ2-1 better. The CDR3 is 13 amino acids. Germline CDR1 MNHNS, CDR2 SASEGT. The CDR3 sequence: CASTSTGALRQFF. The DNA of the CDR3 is TGTGCCAGCACCTCGACAGGGGCCCTCAGGCAGTTCTTC.

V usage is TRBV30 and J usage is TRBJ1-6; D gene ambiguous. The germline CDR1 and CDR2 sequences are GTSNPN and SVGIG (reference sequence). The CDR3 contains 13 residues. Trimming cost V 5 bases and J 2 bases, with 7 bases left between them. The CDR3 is CAWGRTYNSPLHF. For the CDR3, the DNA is TGTGCCTGGGGGAGGACCTATAATTCACCCCTCCACTTT.

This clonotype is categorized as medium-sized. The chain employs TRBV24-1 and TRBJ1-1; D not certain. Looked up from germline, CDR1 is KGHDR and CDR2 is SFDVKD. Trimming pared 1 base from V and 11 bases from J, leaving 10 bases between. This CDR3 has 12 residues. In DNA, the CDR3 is TGTGCCACCAGTGATTTTGATGGGGTGGCTTTCTTT. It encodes CATSDFDGVAFF.

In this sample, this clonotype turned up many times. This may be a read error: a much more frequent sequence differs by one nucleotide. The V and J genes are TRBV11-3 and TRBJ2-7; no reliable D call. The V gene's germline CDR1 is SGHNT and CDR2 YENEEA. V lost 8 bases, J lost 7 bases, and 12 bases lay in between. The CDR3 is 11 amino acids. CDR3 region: CASGRGLEQYF. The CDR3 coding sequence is TGTGCCAGCGGCCGAGGTTTGGAGCAGTACTTC.

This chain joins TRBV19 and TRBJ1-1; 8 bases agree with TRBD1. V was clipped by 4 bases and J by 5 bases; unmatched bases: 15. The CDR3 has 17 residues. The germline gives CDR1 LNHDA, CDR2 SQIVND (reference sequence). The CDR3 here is CASSNRQGQGGVTEAFF. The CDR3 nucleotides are TGTGCCAGTAGTAACCGACAGGGGCAGGGAGGGGTTACTGAAGCTTTCTTT.

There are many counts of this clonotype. CDR3 coding DNA: TGTGCCAGTAGTAACCCCAGTTACTCTGGAAACACCATATATTTT. Translating gives CASSNPSYSGNTIYF. The chain carries TRBV19 and TRBJ1-3; D call uncertain. Germline values: CDR1 LNHDA, CDR2 SQIVND (reference sequence). V lost 4 bases and J lost 0, with 10 bases in between. The CDR3 consists of 15 residues.

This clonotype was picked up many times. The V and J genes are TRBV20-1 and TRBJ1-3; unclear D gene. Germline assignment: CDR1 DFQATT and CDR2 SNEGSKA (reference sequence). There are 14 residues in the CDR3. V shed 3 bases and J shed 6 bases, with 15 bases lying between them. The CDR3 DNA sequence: TGCAGTGCTAGGAGGCAAAACAAGGAAAACACCATATATTTT. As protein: CSARRQNKENTIYF.

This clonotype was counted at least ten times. CDR3 sequence reads: CRAGSRRDEQYF. The CDR3 nucleotides read TGCAGGGCGGGTAGCAGGAGAGACGAGCAGTACTTC. The rearrangement uses TRBV20-1 and TRBJ2-7; D may be TRBD2 (5 bases). Germline assignment: CDR1 DFQATT and CDR2 SNEGSKA (reference sequence). This CDR3 region has 12 residues.

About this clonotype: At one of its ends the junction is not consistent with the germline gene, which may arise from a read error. CDR3 bases: TGTGCCAGCATTTTATGGCATGGCTACACCTTC. Translating it yields CASILWHGYTF. The genes are TRBV28 and TRBJ1-2, with D unresolved. This CDR3 contains 11 residues. CDR1 is MDHEN and CDR2 is SYDVKM in the germline V gene.

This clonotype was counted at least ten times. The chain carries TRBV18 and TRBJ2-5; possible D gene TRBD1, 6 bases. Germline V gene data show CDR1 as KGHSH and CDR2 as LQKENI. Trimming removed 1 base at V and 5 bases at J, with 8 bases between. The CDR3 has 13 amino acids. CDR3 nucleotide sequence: TGTGCCAGCTCACCACTGCAGGGGGAGACCCAGTACTTC. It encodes CASSPLQGETQYF. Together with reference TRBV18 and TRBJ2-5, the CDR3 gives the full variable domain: NAGVMQNPRHLVRRRGQEARLRCSPMKGHSHVYWYRQLPEEGLKFMVYLQKENIIDESGMPKERFSAEFPKEGPSILRIQQVVRGDSAAYFCASSPLQGETQYFGPGTRLLVL.

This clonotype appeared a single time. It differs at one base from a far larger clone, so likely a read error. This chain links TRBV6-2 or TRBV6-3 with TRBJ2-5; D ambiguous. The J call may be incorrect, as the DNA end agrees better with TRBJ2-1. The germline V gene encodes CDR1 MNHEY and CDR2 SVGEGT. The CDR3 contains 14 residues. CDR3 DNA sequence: TGTGCCAACATACGCGCCGCTCAGGCTAATGAGCAGTTCTTC. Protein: CANIRAAQANEQFF.

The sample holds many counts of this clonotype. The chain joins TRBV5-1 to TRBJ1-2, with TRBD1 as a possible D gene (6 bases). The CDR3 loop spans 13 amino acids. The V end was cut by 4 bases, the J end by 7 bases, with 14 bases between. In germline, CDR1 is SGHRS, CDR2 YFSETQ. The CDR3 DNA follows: TGCGCCAGCAGCCTTCAGACAGGACGTGGCTACACCTTC. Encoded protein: CASSLQTGRGYTF.

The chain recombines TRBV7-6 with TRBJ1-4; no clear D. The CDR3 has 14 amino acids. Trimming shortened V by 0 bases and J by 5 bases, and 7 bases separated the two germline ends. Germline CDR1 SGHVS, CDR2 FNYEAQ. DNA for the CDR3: TGTGCCAGCAGCTTAGCGCTGGGGAATGAAAAACTGTTTTTT. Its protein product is CASSLALGNEKLFF.